This T cell receptor beta chain was sequenced in a study of radiation and T cells in renal cell carcinoma. Using immunoSEQ multiplex PCR, the repertoire was profiled, and TCRdb retains in-frame clones only, with some absent. Of tens of thousands of clones listed, over 45% were seen once; the top ten hold around a fifth. Treatment of the sample: treatment-naive control, cytoreductive nephrectomy. CDR3 size: 15 residues. Unmatched junction bases numbered 6, after V lost 6 bases and J lost 2 bases. Germline CDR1 reads MNHEY; CDR2 reads SMNVEV (reference sequence). The sequence derives from a man aged 35 to 55 with renal cell carcinoma. The chain uses TRBV27 and TRBJ2-1; 8 bases are a match to TRBD2. The specimen was tumor tissue, collected from a patient whose treatment was nephrectomy without radiotherapy. The CDR3 loop is CASRDTSGAYNEQFF. The DNA for the CDR3 is TGTGCCAGCAGGGATACTAGCGGAGCCTACAATGAGCAGTTCTTC.